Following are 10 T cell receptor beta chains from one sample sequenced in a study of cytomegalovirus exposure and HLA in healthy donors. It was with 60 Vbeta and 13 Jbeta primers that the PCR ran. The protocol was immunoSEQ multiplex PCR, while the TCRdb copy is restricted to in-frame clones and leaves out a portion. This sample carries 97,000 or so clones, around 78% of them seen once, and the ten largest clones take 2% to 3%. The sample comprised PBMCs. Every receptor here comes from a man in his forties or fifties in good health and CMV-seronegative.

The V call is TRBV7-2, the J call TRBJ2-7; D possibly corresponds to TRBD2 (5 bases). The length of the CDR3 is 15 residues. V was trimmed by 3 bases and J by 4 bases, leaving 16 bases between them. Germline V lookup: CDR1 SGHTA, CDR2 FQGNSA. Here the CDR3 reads CASSLYPGMGYEQYF. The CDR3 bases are TGTGCCAGCAGCTTGTACCCGGGGATGGGGTACGAGCAGTACTTC.

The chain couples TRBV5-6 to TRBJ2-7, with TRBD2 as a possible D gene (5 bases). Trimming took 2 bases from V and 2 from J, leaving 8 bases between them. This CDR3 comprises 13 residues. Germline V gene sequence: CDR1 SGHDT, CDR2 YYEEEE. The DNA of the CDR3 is TGTGCCAGCAGCTTCGGGGTAACCTACGAGCAGTACTTC. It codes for CASSFGVTYEQYF.

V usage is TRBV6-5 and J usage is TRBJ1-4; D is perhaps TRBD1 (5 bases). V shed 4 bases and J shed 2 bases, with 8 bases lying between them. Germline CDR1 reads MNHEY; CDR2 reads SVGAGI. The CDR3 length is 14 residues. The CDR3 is CASSSGWTNEKLFF. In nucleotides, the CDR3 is TGTGCCAGCAGTTCAGGGTGGACTAATGAAAAACTGTTTTTT.

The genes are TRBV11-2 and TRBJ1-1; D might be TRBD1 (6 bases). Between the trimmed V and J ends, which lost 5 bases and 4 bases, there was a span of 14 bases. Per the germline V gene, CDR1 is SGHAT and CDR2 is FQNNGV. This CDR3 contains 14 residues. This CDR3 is CASSRQTGLTEAFF. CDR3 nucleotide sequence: TGTGCCAGCAGCCGGCAGACAGGTCTCACTGAAGCTTTCTTT. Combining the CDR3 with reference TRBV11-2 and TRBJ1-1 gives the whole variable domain EAGVAQSPRYKIIEKRQSVAFWCNPISGHATLYWYQQILGQGPKLLIQFQNNGVVDDSQLPKDRFSAERLKGVDSTLKIQPAKLEDSAVYLCASSRQTGLTEAFFGQGTRLTVV.

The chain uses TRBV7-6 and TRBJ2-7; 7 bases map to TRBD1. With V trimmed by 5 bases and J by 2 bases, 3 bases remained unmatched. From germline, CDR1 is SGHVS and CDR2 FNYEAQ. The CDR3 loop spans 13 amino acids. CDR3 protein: CASSPGQPYEQYF. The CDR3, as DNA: TGTGCCAGCAGCCCGGGACAGCCCTACGAGCAGTACTTC.

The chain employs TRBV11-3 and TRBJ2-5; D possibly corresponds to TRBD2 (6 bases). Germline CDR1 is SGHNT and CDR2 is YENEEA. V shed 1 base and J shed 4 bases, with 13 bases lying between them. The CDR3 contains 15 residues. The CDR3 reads CASSLGRGIAETQYF. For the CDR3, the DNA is TGTGCCAGCAGCTTAGGTCGGGGGATAGCAGAGACCCAGTACTTC.

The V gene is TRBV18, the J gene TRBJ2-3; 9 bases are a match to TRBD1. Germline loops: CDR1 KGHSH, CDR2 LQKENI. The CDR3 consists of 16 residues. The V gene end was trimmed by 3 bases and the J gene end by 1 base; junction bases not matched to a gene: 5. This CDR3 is CASSPNRGLGTDTQYF. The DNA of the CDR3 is TGTGCCAGCTCACCGAACAGGGGGCTGGGCACAGATACGCAGTATTTT.

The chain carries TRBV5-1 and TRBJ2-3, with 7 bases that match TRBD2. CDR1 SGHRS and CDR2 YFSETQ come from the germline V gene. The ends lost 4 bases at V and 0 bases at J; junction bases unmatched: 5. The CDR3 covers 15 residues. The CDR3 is CASSRTGGSTDTQYF. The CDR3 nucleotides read TGCGCCAGCAGCAGGACGGGGGGAAGCACAGATACGCAGTATTTT.

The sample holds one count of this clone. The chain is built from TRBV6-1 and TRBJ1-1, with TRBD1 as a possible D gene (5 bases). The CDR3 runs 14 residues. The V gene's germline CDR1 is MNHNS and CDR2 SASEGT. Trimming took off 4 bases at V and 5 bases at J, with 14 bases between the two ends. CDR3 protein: CASSAGGFGTEAFF. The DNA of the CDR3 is TGTGCCAGCAGTGCGGGGGGTTTCGGTACTGAAGCTTTCTTT.

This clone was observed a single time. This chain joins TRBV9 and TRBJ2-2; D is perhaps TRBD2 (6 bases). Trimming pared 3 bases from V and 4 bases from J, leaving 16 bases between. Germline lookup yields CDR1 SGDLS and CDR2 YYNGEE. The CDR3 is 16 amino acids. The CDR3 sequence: CASSDLGSGLTGELFF. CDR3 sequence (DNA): TGTGCCAGCAGCGACCTGGGTAGCGGCCTCACCGGGGAGCTGTTTTTT. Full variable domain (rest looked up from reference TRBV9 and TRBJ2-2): DSGVTQTPKHLITATGQRVTLRCSPRSGDLSVYWYQQSLDQGLQFLIQYYNGEERAKGNILERFSAQQFPDLHSELNLSSLELGDSALYFCASSDLGSGLTGELFFGEGSRLTVL.